The entry below gives a single T cell receptor beta chain sequence along with its context. The data are from a study of blood T cell repertoires in COVID-19. The germline V gene has CDR1 MNHEY and CDR2 SVGEGT. The CDR3 length is 15 residues. With V trimmed by 1 base and J by 7 bases, 3 bases remained unmatched. Sequenced by immunoSEQ multiplex PCR; TCRdb stores in-frame clones only, minus some. The repertoire holds 260,000 or so clones, around 82% seen once, with about 3.9% in the top ten. Categorization into cohorts depended on clinical history that participants reported. This chain connects TRBV6-2 or TRBV6-3 to TRBJ2-2; 10 bases align to TRBD1. Specimen: PBMCs or T cells enriched from blood (not recorded which). The receptor was isolated from a woman aged 35 to 49 who had been exposed to COVID-19. Written as DNA, the CDR3 is TGTGCCAGCAGTTACTTGACAGGGGGCCGCGGGGAGCTGTTTTTT. This gives the protein CASSYLTGGRGELFF.